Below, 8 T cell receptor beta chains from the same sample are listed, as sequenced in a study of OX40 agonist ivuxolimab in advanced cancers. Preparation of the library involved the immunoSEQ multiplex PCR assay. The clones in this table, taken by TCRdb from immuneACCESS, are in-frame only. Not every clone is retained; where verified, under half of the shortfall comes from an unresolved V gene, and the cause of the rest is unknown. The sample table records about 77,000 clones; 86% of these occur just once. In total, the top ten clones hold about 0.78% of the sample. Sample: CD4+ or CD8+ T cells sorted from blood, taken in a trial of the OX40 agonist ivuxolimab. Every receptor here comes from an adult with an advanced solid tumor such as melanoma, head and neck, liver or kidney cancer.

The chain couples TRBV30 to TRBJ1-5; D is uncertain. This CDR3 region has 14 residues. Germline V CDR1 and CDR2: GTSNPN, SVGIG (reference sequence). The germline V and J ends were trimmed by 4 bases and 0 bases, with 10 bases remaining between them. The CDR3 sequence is CAWTSLGSNQPQHF. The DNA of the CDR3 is TGTGCCTGGACCTCCCTGGGTAGCAATCAGCCCCAGCATTTT.

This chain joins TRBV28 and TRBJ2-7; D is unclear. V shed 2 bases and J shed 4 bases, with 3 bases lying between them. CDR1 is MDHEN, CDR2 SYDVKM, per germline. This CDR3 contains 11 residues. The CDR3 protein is CASSLRYEQYF. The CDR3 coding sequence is TGTGCCAGCAGTTTACGTTACGAGCAGTACTTC.

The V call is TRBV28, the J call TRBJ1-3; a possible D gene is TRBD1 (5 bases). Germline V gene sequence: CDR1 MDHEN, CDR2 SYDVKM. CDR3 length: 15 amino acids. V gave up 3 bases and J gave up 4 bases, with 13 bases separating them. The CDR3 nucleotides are TGTGCCAGCAGTTTTCTCGGGGGATCGGGAAACACCATATATTTT. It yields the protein CASSFLGGSGNTIYF.

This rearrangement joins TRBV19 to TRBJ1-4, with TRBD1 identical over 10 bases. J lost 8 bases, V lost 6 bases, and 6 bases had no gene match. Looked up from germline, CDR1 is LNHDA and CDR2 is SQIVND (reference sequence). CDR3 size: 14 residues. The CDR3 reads CASRTGGTWEKLFF. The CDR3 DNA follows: TGTGCCAGTAGGACAGGGGGCACGTGGGAAAAACTGTTTTTT.

The CDR3 loop is CASSLNLQPQHF. The DNA of the CDR3 is TGTGCCAGCAGCTTAAATCTTCAGCCCCAGCATTTT. The chain employs TRBV7-2 and TRBJ1-5; D remains ambiguous. Between the trimmed V and J ends, which lost 2 bases and 6 bases, there was a span of 5 bases. The germline V gene has CDR1 SGHTA and CDR2 FQGNSA. The CDR3 totals 12 residues.

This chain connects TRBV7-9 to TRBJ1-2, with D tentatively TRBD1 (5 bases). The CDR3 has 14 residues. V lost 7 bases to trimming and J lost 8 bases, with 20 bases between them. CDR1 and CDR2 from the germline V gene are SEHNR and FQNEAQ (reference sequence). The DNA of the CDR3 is TGTGCCAGCATTCGGGACGGTCGCATTAGGGGCTACACCTTC. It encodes CASIRDGRIRGYTF.

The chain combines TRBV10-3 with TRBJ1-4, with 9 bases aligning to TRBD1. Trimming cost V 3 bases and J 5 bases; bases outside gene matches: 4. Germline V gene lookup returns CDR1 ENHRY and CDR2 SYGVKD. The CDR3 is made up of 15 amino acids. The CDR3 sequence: CAISDGGQGNEKLFF. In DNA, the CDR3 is TGTGCCATCAGTGATGGGGGACAGGGAAATGAAAAACTGTTTTTT.

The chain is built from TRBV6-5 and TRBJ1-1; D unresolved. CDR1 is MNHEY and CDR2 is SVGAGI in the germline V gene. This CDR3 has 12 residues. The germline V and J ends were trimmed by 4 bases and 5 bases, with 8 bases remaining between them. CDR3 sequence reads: CASSSLYTEAFF. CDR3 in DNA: TGTGCCAGCAGTTCCCTATATACTGAAGCTTTCTTT.